These T cell receptor beta chains were read from a single sample in a study of memory CD4+ T cells and cytomegalovirus serostatus. The data were produced by immunoSEQ multiplex PCR, yet TCRdb's version contains in-frame clones alone and is incomplete. The table includes around 50,000 clones, roughly 78% detected once. Sequencing was carried out using memory CD4+ T cells from blood. Source of these receptors: an adult in good health and CMV-seronegative. CDR3s leave out the opening cysteine and the closing phenylalanine or tryptophan. Fields, in order: clone size, V gene, J gene, CDR3 protein. Expanded clones are given a class, and other clones once, few, many or no size at all.

few	TRBV14	TRBJ2-7	ASSQSGLLGEQY
NA	TRBV28	TRBJ2-2	ASSESFGELF
NA	TRBV7-8	TRBJ1-5	ASSLRAFSGQQPQH
NA	TRBV14	TRBJ2-7	ASSEGGVAGEQY
NA	TRBV18	TRBJ2-1	ASSPDDRLAGYNEQF
NA	TRBV7-2	TRBJ2-1	ASSLGGPDEQF
NA	TRBV6-6	TRBJ2-7	ASSLQASGRYEQY
NA	TRBV14	TRBJ2-5	ASSQEWGTETQY
NA	TRBV5-8	TRBJ2-1	ASRSGTGNYNEQF
NA	TRBV5-6	TRBJ1-2	ASSLNRRVLGYT
NA	TRBV7-9	TRBJ1-3	ASSPQAGKGSISGNTIY
NA	TRBV11-2	TRBJ2-1	ASSLRRSPIAGGYNEQF
NA	TRBV30	TRBJ1-5	AWAEDSNQPQH
NA	TRBV27	TRBJ2-3	ASVGQGRRTDTQY